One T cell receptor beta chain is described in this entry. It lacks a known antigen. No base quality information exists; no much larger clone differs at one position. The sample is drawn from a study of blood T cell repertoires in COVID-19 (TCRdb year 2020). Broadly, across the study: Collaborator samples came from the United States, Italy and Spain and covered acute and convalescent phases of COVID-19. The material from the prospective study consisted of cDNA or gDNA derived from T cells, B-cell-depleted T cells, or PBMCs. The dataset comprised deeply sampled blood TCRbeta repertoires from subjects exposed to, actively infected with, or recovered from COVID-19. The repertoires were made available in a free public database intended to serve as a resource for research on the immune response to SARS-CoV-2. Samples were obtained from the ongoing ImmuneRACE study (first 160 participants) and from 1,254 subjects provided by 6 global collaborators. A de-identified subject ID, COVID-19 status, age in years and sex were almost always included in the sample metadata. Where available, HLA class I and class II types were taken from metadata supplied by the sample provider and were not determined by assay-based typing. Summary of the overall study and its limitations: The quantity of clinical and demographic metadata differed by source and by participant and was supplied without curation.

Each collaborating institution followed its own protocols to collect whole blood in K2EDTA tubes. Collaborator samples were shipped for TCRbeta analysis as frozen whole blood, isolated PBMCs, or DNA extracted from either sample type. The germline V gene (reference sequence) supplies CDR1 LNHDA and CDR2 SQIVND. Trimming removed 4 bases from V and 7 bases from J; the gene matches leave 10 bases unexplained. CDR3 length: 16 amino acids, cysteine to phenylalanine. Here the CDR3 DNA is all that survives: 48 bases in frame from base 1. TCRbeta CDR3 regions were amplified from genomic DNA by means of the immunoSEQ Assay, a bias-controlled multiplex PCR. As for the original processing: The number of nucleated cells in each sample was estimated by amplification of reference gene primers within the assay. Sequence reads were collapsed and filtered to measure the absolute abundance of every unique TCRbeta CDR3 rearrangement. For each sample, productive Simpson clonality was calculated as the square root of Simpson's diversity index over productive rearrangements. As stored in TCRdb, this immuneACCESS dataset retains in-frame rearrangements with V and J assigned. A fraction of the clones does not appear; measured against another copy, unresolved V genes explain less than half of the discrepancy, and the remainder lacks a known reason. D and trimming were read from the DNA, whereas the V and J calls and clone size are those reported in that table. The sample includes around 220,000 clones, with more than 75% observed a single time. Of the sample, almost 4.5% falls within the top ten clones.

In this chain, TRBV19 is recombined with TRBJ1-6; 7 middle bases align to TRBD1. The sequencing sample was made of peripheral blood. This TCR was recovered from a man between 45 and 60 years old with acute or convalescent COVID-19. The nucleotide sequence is TGTGCCAGTAGTACAAAATCACAGGGGCTCAATTCACCCCTCCACTTT. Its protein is CASSTKSQGLNSPLHF.